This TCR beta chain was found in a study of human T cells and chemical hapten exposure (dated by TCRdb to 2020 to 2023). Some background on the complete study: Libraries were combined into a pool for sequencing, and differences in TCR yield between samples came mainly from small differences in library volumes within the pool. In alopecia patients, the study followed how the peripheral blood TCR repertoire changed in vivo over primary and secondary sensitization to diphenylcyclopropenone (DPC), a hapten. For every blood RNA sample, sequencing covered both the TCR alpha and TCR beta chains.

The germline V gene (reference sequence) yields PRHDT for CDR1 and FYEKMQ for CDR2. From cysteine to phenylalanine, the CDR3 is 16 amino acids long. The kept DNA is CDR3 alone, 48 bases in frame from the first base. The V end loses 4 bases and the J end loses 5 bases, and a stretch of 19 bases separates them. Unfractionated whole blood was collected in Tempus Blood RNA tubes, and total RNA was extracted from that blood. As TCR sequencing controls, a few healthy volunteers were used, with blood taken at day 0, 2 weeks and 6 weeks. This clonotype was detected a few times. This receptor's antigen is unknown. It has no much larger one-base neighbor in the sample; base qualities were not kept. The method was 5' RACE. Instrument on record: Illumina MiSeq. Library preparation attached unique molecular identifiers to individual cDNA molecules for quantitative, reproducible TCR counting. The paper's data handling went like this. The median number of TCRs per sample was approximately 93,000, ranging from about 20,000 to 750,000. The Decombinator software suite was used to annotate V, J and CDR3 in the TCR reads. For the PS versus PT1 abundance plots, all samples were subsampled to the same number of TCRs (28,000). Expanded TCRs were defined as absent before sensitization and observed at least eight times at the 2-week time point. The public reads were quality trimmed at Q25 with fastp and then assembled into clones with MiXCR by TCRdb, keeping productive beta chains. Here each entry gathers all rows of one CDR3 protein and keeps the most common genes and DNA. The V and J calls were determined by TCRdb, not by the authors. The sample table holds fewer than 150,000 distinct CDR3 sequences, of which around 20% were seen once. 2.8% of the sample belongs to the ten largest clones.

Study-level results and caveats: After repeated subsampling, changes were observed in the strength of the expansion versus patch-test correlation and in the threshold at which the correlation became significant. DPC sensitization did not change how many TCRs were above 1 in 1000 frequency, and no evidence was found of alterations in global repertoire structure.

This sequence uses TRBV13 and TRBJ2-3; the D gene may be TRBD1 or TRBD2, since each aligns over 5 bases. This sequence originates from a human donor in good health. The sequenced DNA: TGTGCCAGCAGCTCCCCGCGTAGGGACCCTCGAGATACGCAGTATTTT. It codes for CASSSPRRDPRDTQYF.